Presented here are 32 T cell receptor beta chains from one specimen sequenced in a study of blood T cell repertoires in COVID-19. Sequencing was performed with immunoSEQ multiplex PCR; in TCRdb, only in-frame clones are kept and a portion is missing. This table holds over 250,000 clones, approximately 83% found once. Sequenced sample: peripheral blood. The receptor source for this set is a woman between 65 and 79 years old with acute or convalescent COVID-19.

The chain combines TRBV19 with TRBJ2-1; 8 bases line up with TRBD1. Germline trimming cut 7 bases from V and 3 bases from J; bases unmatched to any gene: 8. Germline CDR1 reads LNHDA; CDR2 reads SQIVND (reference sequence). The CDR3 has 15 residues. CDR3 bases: TGTGCCAGTAAGACATCAGGGGGCGGCTACAATGAGCAGTTCTTC. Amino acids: CASKTSGGGYNEQFF. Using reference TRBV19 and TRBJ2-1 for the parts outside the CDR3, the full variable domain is DGGITQSPKYLFRKEGQNVTLSCEQNLNHDAMYWYRQDPGQGLRLIYYSQIVNDFQKGDIAEGYSVSREKKESFPLTVTSAQKNPTAFYLCASKTSGGGYNEQFFGPGTRLTVL.

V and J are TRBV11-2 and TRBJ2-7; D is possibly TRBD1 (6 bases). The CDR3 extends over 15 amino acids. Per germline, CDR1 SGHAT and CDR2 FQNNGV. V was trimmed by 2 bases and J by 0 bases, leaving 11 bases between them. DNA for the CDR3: TGTGCCAGCAGCTTACAGGGACAAAGCTCCTACGAGCAGTACTTC. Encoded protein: CASSLQGQSSYEQYF.

As DNA, the CDR3 is TGTGCCAGCAGCTTGGGGCTTAGCAATCAGCCCCAGCATTTT. Translation: CASSLGLSNQPQHF. The V gene is TRBV7-2, the J gene TRBJ1-5; tentatively, D is TRBD1 (5 bases). The length of the CDR3 is 14 residues. With 3 bases removed from V and 0 bases from J, the gap between germline ends came to 6 bases. Germline V gene lookup returns CDR1 SGHTA and CDR2 FQGNSA. The whole variable domain, remainder taken from reference TRBV7-2 and TRBJ1-5, is GAGVSQSPSNKVTEKGKDVELRCDPISGHTALYWYRQSLGQGLEFLIYFQGNSAPDKSGLPSDRFSAERTGGSVSTLTIQRTQQEDSAVYLCASSLGLSNQPQHFGDGTRLSIL.

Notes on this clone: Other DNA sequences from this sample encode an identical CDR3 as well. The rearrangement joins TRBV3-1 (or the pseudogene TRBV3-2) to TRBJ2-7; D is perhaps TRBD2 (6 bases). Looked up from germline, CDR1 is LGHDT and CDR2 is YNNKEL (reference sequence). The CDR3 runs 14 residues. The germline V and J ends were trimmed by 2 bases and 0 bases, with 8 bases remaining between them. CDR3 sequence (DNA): TGTGCCAGCAGCCAACGGGGGAGCTCCTACGAGCAGTACTTC. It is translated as CASSQRGSSYEQYF.

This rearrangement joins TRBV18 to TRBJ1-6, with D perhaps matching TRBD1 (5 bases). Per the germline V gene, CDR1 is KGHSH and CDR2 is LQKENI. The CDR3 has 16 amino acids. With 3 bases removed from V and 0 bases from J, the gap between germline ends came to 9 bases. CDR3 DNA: TGTGCCAGCTCACCGCCTAGGGGCTCCTATAATTCACCCCTCCACTTT. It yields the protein CASSPPRGSYNSPLHF. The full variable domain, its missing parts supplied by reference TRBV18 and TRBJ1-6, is NAGVMQNPRHLVRRRGQEARLRCSPMKGHSHVYWYRQLPEEGLKFMVYLQKENIIDESGMPKERFSAEFPKEGPSILRIQQVVRGDSAAYFCASSPPRGSYNSPLHFGNGTRLTVT.

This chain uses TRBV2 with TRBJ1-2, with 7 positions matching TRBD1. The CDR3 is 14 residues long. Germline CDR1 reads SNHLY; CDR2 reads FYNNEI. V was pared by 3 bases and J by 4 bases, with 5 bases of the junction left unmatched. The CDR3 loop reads CASSDQGVPYGYTF. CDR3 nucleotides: TGTGCCAGCAGTGACCAGGGGGTCCCCTATGGCTACACCTTC.

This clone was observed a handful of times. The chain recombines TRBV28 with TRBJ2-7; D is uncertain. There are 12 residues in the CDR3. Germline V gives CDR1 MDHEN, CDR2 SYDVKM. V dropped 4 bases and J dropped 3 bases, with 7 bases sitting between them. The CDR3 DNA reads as TGTGCCAGCAGTTCTAAAATCTACGAGCAGTACTTC. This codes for CASSSKIYEQYF.

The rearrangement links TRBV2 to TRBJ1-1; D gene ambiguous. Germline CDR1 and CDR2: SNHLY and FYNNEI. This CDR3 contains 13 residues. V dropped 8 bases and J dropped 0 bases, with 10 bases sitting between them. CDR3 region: CASPGGLNTEAFF. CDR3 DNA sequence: TGTGCCAGCCCCGGCGGTTTGAACACTGAAGCTTTCTTT.

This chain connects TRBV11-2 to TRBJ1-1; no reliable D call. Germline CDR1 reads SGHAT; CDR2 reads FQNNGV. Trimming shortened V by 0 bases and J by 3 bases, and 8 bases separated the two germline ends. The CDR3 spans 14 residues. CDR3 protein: CASSLDGGHTEAFF. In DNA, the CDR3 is TGTGCCAGCAGCTTAGACGGCGGTCACACTGAAGCTTTCTTT.

In DNA form, the CDR3 reads TGTGCCAGCAGCTCGCGGGGTCTTGGAAACACCATATATTTT. This encodes CASSSRGLGNTIYF. J is TRBJ1-3 and V is TRBV6-5, with D unclear. Per the germline V gene, CDR1 is MNHEY and CDR2 is SVGAGI. V shed 6 bases and J shed 3 bases, with 12 bases lying between them. There are 14 residues in the CDR3.

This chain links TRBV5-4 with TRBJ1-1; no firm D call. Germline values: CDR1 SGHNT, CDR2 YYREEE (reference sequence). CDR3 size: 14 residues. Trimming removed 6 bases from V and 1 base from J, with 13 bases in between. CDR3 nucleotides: TGTGCCAGCACCTCGCAGGTGCCGAACACTGAAGCTTTCTTT. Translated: CASTSQVPNTEAFF.

CDR3 nucleotide sequence: TGTGCCATCAGTGAGCTTGGACAGACGAACACTGAAGCTTTCTTT. Translation: CAISELGQTNTEAFF. V is TRBV10-3 and J is TRBJ1-1; TRBD1 might be the D (6 bases). V lost 2 bases and J lost 1, with 11 bases in between. In germline, CDR1 is ENHRY, CDR2 SYGVKD. This CDR3 is built from 15 residues.

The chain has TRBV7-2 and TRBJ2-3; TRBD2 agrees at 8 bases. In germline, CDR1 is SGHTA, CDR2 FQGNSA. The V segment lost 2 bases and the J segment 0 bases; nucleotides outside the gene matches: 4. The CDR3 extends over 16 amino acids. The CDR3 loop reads CASSLPSGYSTDTQYF. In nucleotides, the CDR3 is TGTGCCAGCAGCTTACCTAGCGGGTATAGCACAGATACGCAGTATTTT.

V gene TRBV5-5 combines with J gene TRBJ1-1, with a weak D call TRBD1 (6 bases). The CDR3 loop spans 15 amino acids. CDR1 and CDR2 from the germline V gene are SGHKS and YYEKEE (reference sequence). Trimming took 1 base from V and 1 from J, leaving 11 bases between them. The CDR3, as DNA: TGTGCCAGCAGCTTGAGGACAGTGGGGAACACTGAAGCTTTCTTT. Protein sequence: CASSLRTVGNTEAFF.

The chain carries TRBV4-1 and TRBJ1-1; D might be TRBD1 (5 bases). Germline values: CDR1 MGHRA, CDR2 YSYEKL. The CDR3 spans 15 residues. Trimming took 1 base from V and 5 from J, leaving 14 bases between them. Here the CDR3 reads CASSQVRLPGTEAFF. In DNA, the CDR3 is TGCGCCAGCAGCCAAGTTCGGTTACCAGGGACTGAAGCTTTCTTT.

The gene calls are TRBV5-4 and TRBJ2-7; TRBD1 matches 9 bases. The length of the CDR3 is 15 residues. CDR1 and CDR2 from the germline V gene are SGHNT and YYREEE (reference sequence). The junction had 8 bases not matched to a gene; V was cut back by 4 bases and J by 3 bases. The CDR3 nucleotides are TGTGCCAGCAGCCCCGGGGGACAGGGACTCTACGAGCAGTACTTC. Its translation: CASSPGGQGLYEQYF.

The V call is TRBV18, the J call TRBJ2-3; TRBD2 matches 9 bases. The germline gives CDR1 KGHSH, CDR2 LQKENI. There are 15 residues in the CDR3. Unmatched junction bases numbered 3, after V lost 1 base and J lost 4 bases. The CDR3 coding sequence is TGTGCCAGCTCACCACGAGCGGGGGGCTCAGATACGCAGTATTTT. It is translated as CASSPRAGGSDTQYF. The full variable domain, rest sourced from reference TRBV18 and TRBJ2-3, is NAGVMQNPRHLVRRRGQEARLRCSPMKGHSHVYWYRQLPEEGLKFMVYLQKENIIDESGMPKERFSAEFPKEGPSILRIQQVVRGDSAAYFCASSPRAGGSDTQYFGPGTRLTVL.

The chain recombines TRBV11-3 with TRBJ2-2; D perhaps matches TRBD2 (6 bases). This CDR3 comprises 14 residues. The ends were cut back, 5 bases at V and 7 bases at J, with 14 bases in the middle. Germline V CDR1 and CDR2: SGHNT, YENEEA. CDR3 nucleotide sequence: TGTGCCAGCAGCCCGGGGACTGTTCGCGGGGAGCTGTTTTTT. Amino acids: CASSPGTVRGELFF. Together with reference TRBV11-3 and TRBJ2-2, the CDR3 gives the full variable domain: EAGVVQSPRYKIIEKKQPVAFWCNPISGHNTLYWYLQNLGQGPELLIRYENEEAVDDSQLPKDRFSAERLKGVDSTLKIQPAELGDSAVYLCASSPGTVRGELFFGEGSRLTVL.

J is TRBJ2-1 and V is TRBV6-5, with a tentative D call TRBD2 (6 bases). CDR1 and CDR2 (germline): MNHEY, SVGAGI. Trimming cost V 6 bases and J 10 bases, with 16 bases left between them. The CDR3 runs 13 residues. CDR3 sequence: CASSPRGGGEQFF. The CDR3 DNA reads TGTGCCAGCAGCCCCCGAGGTGGAGGGGAGCAGTTCTTC.

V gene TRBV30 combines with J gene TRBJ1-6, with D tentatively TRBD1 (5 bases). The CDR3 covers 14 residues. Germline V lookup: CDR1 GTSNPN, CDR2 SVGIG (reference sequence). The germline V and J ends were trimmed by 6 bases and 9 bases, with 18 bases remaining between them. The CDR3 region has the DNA TGTGCCTGCCCCGCCCGGGGGGGTATTTCACCCCTCCACTTT. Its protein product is CACPARGGISPLHF.

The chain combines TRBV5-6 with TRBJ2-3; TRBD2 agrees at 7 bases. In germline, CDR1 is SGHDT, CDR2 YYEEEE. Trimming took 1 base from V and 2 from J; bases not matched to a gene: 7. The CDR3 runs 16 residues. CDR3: CASSLLIGGITDTQYF. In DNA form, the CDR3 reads TGTGCCAGCAGCTTGTTGATCGGGGGGATCACAGATACGCAGTATTTT.

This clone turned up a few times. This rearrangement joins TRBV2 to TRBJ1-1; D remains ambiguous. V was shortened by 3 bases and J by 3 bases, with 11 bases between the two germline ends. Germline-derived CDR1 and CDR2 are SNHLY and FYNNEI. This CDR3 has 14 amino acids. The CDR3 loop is CASSDQVVDTEAFF. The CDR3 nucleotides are TGTGCCAGCAGTGATCAGGTGGTGGACACTGAAGCTTTCTTT.

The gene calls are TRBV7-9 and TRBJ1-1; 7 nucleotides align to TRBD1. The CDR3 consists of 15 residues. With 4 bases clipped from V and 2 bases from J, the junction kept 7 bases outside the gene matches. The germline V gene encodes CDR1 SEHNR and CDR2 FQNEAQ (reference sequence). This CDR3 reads CASSSTSGGNTEAFF. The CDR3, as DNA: TGTGCCAGCAGCTCCACGTCAGGGGGAAACACTGAAGCTTTCTTT.

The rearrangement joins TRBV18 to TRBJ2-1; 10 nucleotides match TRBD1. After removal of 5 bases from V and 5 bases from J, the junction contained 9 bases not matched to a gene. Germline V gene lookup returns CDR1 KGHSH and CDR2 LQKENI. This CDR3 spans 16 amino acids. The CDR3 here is CASSGQRTGGDNEQFF. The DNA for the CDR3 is TGTGCCAGCTCAGGACAAAGGACAGGGGGGGACAATGAGCAGTTCTTC.

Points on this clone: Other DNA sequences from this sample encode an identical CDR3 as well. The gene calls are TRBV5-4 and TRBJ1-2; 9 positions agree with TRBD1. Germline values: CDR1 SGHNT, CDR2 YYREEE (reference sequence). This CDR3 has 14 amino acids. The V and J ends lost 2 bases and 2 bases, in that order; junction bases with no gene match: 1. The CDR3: CASSLQGANYGYTF. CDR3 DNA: TGTGCCAGCAGCTTACAGGGGGCGAACTATGGCTACACCTTC.

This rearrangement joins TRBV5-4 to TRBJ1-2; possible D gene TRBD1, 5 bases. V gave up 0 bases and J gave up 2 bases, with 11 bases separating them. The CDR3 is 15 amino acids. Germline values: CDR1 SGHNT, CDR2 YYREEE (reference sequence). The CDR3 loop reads CASSLGGSGNYGYTF. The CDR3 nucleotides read TGTGCCAGCAGCTTGGGGGGCTCAGGGAACTATGGCTACACCTTC.

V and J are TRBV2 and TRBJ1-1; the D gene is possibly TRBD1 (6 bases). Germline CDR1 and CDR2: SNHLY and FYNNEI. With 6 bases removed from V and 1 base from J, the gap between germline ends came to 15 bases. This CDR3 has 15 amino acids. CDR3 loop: CASSRRTDSNTEAFF. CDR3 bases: TGTGCCAGCAGCCGGAGGACAGACTCGAACACTGAAGCTTTCTTT.

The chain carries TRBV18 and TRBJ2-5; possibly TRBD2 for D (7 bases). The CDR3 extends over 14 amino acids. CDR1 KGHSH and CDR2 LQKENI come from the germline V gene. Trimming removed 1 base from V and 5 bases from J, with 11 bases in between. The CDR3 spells CASSPRGGEETQYF. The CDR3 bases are TGTGCCAGCTCACCACGGGGGGGCGAGGAGACCCAGTACTTC.

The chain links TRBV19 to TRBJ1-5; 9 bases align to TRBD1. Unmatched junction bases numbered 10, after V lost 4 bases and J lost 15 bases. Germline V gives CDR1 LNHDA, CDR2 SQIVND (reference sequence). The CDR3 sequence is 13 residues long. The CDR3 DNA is TGTGCCAGTAGTACGACCGGGACAGGGATCTGGCATTTT. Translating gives CASSTTGTGIWHF.

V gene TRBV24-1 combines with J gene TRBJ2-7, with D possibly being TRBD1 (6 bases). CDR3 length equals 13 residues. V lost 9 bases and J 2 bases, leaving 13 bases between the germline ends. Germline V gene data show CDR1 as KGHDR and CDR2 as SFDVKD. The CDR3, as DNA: TGTGCCACCGGAACCGGGACAACCTACGAGCAGTACTTC. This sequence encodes CATGTGTTYEQYF.

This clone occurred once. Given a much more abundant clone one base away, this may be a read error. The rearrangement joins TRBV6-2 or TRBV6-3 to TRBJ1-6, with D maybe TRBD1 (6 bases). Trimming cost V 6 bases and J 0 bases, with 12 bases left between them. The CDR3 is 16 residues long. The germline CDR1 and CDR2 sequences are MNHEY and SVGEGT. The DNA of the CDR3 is TGTGCCAGCAGCCCAGGACAGAGCTCCTATAATTCACCCCTCCACTTT. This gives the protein CASSPGQSSYNSPLHF.

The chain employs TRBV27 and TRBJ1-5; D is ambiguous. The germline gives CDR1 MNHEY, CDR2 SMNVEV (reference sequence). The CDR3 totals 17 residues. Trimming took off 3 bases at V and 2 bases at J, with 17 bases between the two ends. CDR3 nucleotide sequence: TGTGCCAGCAGTTTGAGGGAACCCGCGGCGGGCAATCAGCCCCAGCATTTT. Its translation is CASSLREPAAGNQPQHF.